This entry describes one TCR beta chain. Clones were sequenced by immunoSEQ multiplex PCR, and TCRdb holds only the in-frame ones, with some missing. The sample lists 200,000 to 300,000 clones, roughly 83% seen once, with more than 9% in the top ten. The data belong to a study of blood T cell repertoires in COVID-19. Specimen: peripheral blood. This sequence was found in an older man with acute or convalescent COVID-19.

The chain's CDR3 is CASSPLRDTQETQYF. DNA for the CDR3: TGTGCCAGCTCACCGCTCCGGGACACCCAAGAGACCCAGTACTTC. V usage is TRBV18 and J usage is TRBJ2-5; tentative D call: TRBD1 (6 bases). The CDR3 sequence is 15 residues long. Germline loops: CDR1 KGHSH, CDR2 LQKENI. V shed 3 bases and J shed 1 base, with 12 bases lying between them.